A single sample gave rise to the 5 T cell receptor beta chains below, sequenced in a study of shared clonotypes between healthy human individuals. Sequencing was performed with immunoSEQ multiplex PCR; in TCRdb, only in-frame clones are kept and a portion is missing. The sample shows around 2,000,000 clones, about 95% of them seen only once. Positive CCR7 selection of CD45RO-negative cells yielded the naive CD8 cells, and terminally differentiated effector memory CD45RA+ cells were excluded. Sample: naive CD8+ T cells sorted from blood. The receptors come from a young man in good health.

The chain is built from TRBV15 and TRBJ1-3, with D maybe TRBD1 (5 bases). Germline V gene data show CDR1 as LNHNV and CDR2 as YYDKDF (reference sequence). The V gene lost 1 base and the J gene lost 0 bases, with 13 bases spanning the gap. This CDR3 region has 17 residues. CDR3 DNA sequence: TGTGCCACCAGCAGAGGGGCAGGGAAGAGCTCTGGAAACACCATATATTTT. Translating it yields CATSRGAGKSSGNTIYF.

To note about this clone: Other DNA sequences of this sample code for an identical CDR3. The rearrangement links TRBV9 to TRBJ1-1; D gene unclear. CDR1 and CDR2 (germline): SGDLS, YYNGEE. V lost 2 bases to trimming and J lost 2 bases, with 7 bases between them. CDR3 length: 13 residues. The CDR3 spells CASSVGSNTEAFF. CDR3 in DNA: TGTGCCAGCAGCGTGGGCAGTAACACTGAAGCTTTCTTT.

The chain combines TRBV7-9 with TRBJ2-1; D might be TRBD1 (6 bases). CDR1 and CDR2 from the germline V gene are SEHNR and FQNEAQ (reference sequence). Trimming left V 4 bases short and J 9 bases short, with 10 bases between. The CDR3 has 12 amino acids. The CDR3 DNA sequence: TGTGCCAGCAGCTCAGGGGATTCTGAGCAGTTCTTC. This codes for CASSSGDSEQFF.

CDR3 DNA: TGTGCCAGCAGTGAAGGAGGGTTCTCTGGAAACACCATATATTTT. This encodes CASSEGGFSGNTIYF. This chain joins TRBV6-1 and TRBJ1-3; D ambiguous. Trimming shortened V by 1 base and J by 0 bases, and 7 bases separated the two germline ends. CDR3 length: 15 amino acids. Germline CDR1 is MNHNS and CDR2 is SASEGT.

The chain recombines TRBV5-1 with TRBJ1-1; D remains unclear. Germline lookup yields CDR1 SGHRS and CDR2 YFSETQ. V was pared by 0 bases and J by 2 bases, with 11 bases between. This CDR3 has 15 residues. The CDR3 coding sequence is TGCGCCAGCAGCTTGGTAAGCAGCTTCAACACTGAAGCTTTCTTT. It yields the protein CASSLVSSFNTEAFF.